These T cell receptor beta chains were read from a single sample in a study of metastatic and nonmetastatic thyroid tumors. TCRdb re-called clones from the PCR reads using MiXCR. The table has some 30,000 clones, around 30% seen once; the top ten hold more than 25%. Sequenced material: blood. The receptors come from a female donor with papillary thyroid cancer or a benign thyroid nodule (not recorded which). Some clones in this sample may be carry-over from other donors' samples. CDR3s include the opening cysteine and the closing phenylalanine or tryptophan. A D gene is named only where the DNA matches it firmly. Not every row has a clone size; where given, it reads once, few, many or a size class.

V gene	J gene	clone size	D gene	CDR3 DNA	CDR3 protein
TRBV24-1	TRBJ2-1	many	TRBD2	TGTGCCACCAGTGACCAAACCGGGACTAGCGGATCCGATCAGCAGTTCTTC	CATSDQTGTSGSDQQFF
TRBV6-5	TRBJ2-3	many	TRBD2	TGTGCCAGCAGTTACTCATTTGGGGTAGCGGGAAGCACAGATACGCAGTATTTT	CASSYSFGVAGSTDTQYF
TRBV18	TRBJ1-2	.	.	TGTGCCAGCTCACAGGAGACCAAAGAAGATGGCTACACCTTC	CASSQETKEDGYTF
TRBV12-3/TRBV12-4	TRBJ2-3	.	.	TGTGCCAGCAGTTTGGGTGCAGATACGCAGTATTTT	CASSLGADTQYF
TRBV29-1	TRBJ2-5	many	TRBD2	TGCAGCGTTAATAGCGGGATGACAGAGACCCAGTACTTC	CSVNSGMTETQYF
TRBV9	TRBJ2-5	many	.	TGTGCCAGCAGCCCGGGCGGGGAGACCCAGTACTTC	CASSPGGETQYF
TRBV11-3	TRBJ2-3	many	TRBD1	TGTGCCAGCAGCCCGCACAGGGGGCAGGGGGATACGCAGTATTTT	CASSPHRGQGDTQYF
TRBV6-5	TRBJ1-2	.	TRBD1	TGTGCCAGCAGTCCCTCGACAGGGACAAGCTATCGCTCCACCTTC	CASSPSTGTSYRSTF
TRBV27	TRBJ1-2	once	TRBD1	TGTGCCACTCGGGACAGGTGTCGTCGGGGCTACACCTTC	CATRDRCRRGYTF
TRBV30	TRBJ2-5	once	.	TGTGCCTGGACGCCTCCCCCCGGTGAAGAGAACCAGTACTTC	CAWTPPPGEENQYF
TRBV9	TRBJ2-5	.	.	TGTGCCAGCAGCAATCAAGAGACCCAGTACTTC	CASSNQETQYF
TRBV7-9	TRBJ1-1	many	TRBD1	TGTGCCAGCAGCAAAGTTACAGGGGGCACTGAAGCTTTCTTT	CASSKVTGGTEAFF
TRBV20-1	TRBJ2-5	many	.	TGCAGTCTTAGGACGGTTAAGACCCAGTACTTC	CSLRTVKTQYF
TRBV9	TRBJ2-3	once	TRBD2	TGTGCCAGCAGCCGGGACTATCGGGAGTTGCGGAGAGATACGCAGTATTTT	CASSRDYRELRRDTQYF
TRBV27	TRBJ2-4	many	.	TGTGCCAGCAGACCGAACGGGCCAGCCAAAAACATTCAGTACTTC	CASRPNGPAKNIQYF
TRBV20-1	TRBJ2-7	.	TRBD2	TGCAGTGCTAGAGATCTCGGGGGGGCCTACGAGCAGTACTTC	CSARDLGGAYEQYF
TRBV19	TRBJ2-3	many	TRBD2	TGTGCCAGTAGTCCCACTAGCGGGAGGGCCGGTTCAGATACGCAGTATTTT	CASSPTSGRAGSDTQYF
TRBV19	TRBJ1-3	medium-sized	.	TGTGCCAGTAGCGGACGTGCTGGTAACTCTGGAAACACCATATATTTT	CASSGRAGNSGNTIYF
TRBV2	TRBJ2-2	many	.	TGTGCCAGCAGTGATTTCAGTGATACCGGGGAGCTGTTTTTT	CASSDFSDTGELFF
TRBV19	TRBJ1-1	many	.	TGTGCCAGTACCCTAGGGGGGGGAAACACTGAAGCTTTCTTT	CASTLGGGNTEAFF
TRBV2	TRBJ2-5	.	TRBD1	TGTGCCAGCAGCTACAGGGGATGGGACGAGACCCAGTACTTC	CASSYRGWDETQYF
TRBV9	TRBJ2-1	.	.	TGTGCCAGCAGCTTAGTTGGGGTAGGAGGGGAGCAGTTCTTC	CASSLVGVGGEQFF
TRBV18	TRBJ1-5	many	.	TGTGCCAGCTCGACAGTTAATCAGCCCCAGCATTTT	CASSTVNQPQHF
TRBV20-1	TRBJ2-7	many	TRBD2	TGCAGTGCTAGAGGGGTCGGGAGGGCCGGTGGCTACGAGCAGTACTTC	CSARGVGRAGGYEQYF
TRBV25-1	TRBJ2-3	many	.	TGTGCCAGCAGTGGAGGGCGGAGAGATACGCAGTATTTT	CASSGGRRDTQYF
TRBV30	TRBJ2-5	.	TRBD1	TGTGCCTGGAGCCTCGGACAGGCAGGAGAGACCCAGTACTTC	CAWSLGQAGETQYF
TRBV6-2/TRBV6-3	TRBJ1-5	.	.	TGTGCCAGTAGTTACTCGCATGGGGCGAGCAATCAGCCCCAGCATTTT	CASSYSHGASNQPQHF
TRBV24-1	TRBJ2-3	many	.	TGTGCCACCAGTGATTTTATAGAGGGGAGCACAGATACGCAGTATTTT	CATSDFIEGSTDTQYF